These T cell receptor beta chains were read from a single sample in a study of OX40 agonist ivuxolimab in advanced cancers. Measured with immunoSEQ multiplex PCR; TCRdb has only the in-frame clones, and not every one. This table holds tens of thousands of clones, about four fifths found once. Material: CD4+ or CD8+ T cells sorted from blood, obtained in a trial of the OX40 agonist ivuxolimab. The receptors were gathered from an adult with an advanced solid tumor such as melanoma, head and neck, liver or kidney cancer. CDR3s include the opening cysteine and the closing phenylalanine or tryptophan. The D gene is left open where the match is weak. Rows give clone size only sometimes, using once, few, many, or a class for an expanded clone.

d_call j_call v_call clone_size cdr3_nt cdr3_aa
- TRBJ1-1 TRBV1 - TGCACCAGCAGGGGGAACACTGAAGCTTTCTTT CTSRGNTEAFF
- TRBJ1-5 TRBV5-1 - TGCGCCAGCAGCTTGGAAGGGAACAATCAGCCCCAGCATTTT CASSLEGNNQPQHF
TRBD2 TRBJ2-3 TRBV12-5 - TGTGCTAGTGGTTTGGGCCGGGAGGCGGATACGCAGTATTTT CASGLGREADTQYF
- TRBJ1-1 TRBV19 - TGTGCCAGTAGTACTACAGGTATGAACACTGAAGCTTTCTTT CASSTTGMNTEAFF
- TRBJ1-5 TRBV19 - TGTGCCAGTAGTATTAATGCAGGGAGGATGAAAAGCAATCAGCCCCAGCATTTT CASSINAGRMKSNQPQHF
TRBD2 TRBJ2-1 TRBV6-1 - TGTGCCAGCAGTGAGCTAGCGGGTCAATACAATGAGCAGTTCTTC CASSELAGQYNEQFF
- TRBJ1-5 TRBV4-3 - TGCGCCAGCAGCCAAGAAGGCAGATGGGGCCAGCCCCAGCATTTT CASSQEGRWGQPQHF
TRBD1 TRBJ1-2 TRBV29-1 - TGCAGCGTAGGACAGGGGGCTCATGGCTACACCTTC CSVGQGAHGYTF
- TRBJ2-6 TRBV2 once TGTGCCAGCAGCGGGTATGAGGGGGGCGGGGCCAACGTCCTGACTTTC CASSGYEGGGANVLTF
TRBD2 TRBJ2-7 TRBV2 - TGTGCCAGCAGTTTGACTAGCGGGAGCGGGCAGTACTTC CASSLTSGSGQYF
- TRBJ2-5 TRBV5-4 - TGTGCCAGCAGCTTGGAAGTAAGGGAGACCCAGTACTTC CASSLEVRETQYF
- TRBJ1-4 TRBV6-1 - TGTGCCAGCAGGTGGGAGGCCGGGAGGTATGAAAAACTGTTTTTT CASRWEAGRYEKLFF
- TRBJ2-5 TRBV4-3 - TGCGCCAGCAGCCAAGGTCTTGCCGGGGGGGGACAGGAGGAGACCCAGTACTTC CASSQGLAGGGQEETQYF
- TRBJ2-7 TRBV10-3 - TGTGCCATCAGTGGCGGTTACAGGTTTGGGGGCGAGCAGTACTTC CAISGGYRFGGEQYF
TRBD2 TRBJ2-1 TRBV10-2 - TGCGCCAGCACGGCTAGCGGGGGAGCTTCTGAGCAGTTCTTC CASTASGGASEQFF
- TRBJ2-5 TRBV4-3 once TGCGCCAGCAGCCAAGATAGGGAGGGGGGCAAAGAGACCCAGTACTTC CASSQDREGGKETQYF
- TRBJ2-7 TRBV14 - TGTGCCAGCAGCCAGGCCTACGAGCAGTACTTC CASSQAYEQYF
TRBD2 TRBJ2-1 TRBV10-1 - TGCGCCAGCAGTGAGGGCGGGAGGCAACACAATGAGCAGTTCTTC CASSEGGRQHNEQFF
- TRBJ2-1 TRBV10-2 - TGCGCCAGCAGTTACAGGGACACTTACAATGAGCAGTTCTTC CASSYRDTYNEQFF
TRBD2 TRBJ2-7 TRBV5-4 few TGTGCCAGCAGCTTCGGGCTAGCGGGAAGGTACGAGCAGTACTTC CASSFGLAGRYEQYF
- TRBJ1-4 TRBV21-1 - TGTGCCAGCAGCAAAGGAGGCGGAGGGGAAAAACTGTTTTTT CASSKGGGGEKLFF
TRBD1 TRBJ1-2 TRBV7-9 once TGTGCCAGCAGCTTAGGGGACAGGGGCGGCTACACCTTC CASSLGDRGGYTF
TRBD1 TRBJ2-1 TRBV15 - TGTGCCACCAGCAGAGGACAGGGAGACTACAATGAGCAGTTCTTC CATSRGQGDYNEQFF
TRBD2 TRBJ2-1 TRBV4-3 - TGCGCCAGCAGCCGTAGTTGGGGCGGGGGGGTCTACAATGAGCAGTTCTTC CASSRSWGGGVYNEQFF
- TRBJ2-5 TRBV7-9 - TGTGCCAGCAGCCCCTCGCTAGCGATGTACCAAGAGACCCAGTACTTC CASSPSLAMYQETQYF
TRBD1 TRBJ1-5 TRBV6-6 - TGTGCCAGCAGTCTACAGGGGCCTGGGCAGCCCCAGCATTTT CASSLQGPGQPQHF
- TRBJ2-3 TRBV4-1 - TGCGCCAGCAGCCGCCGGGACGGGGGAGTAGATACGCAGTATTTT CASSRRDGGVDTQYF
- TRBJ1-5 TRBV5-5 - TGTGCCAGCAGCCAAGCCCGCGGGGGGGCTTATAGCAATCAGCCCCAGCATTTT CASSQARGGAYSNQPQHF
TRBD2 TRBJ2-3 TRBV5-1 - TGCGCCAGCAGCTCCGGGACTAGCGGGAGGGCCGGGACAGATACGCAGTATTTT CASSSGTSGRAGTDTQYF
- TRBJ1-6 TRBV4-1 - TGCGCCAGCAGCCAGGGGCAGGATAATTCACCCCTCCACTTT CASSQGQDNSPLHF
TRBD1 TRBJ2-7 TRBV6-1 - TGTGCCAGCAGTGTTGGGACAGGGGGCGCGGGGGGCTACGAGCAGTACTTC CASSVGTGGAGGYEQYF
- TRBJ1-4 TRBV6-6 - TGTGCCAGCAACAAGGAACAGTATAATGAAAAACTGTTTTTT CASNKEQYNEKLFF